These 21 T cell receptor beta chains share one sample of origin, sequenced in a study of cytomegalovirus exposure and HLA in healthy donors. Repertoires were generated with immunoSEQ multiplex PCR, while TCRdb's copy carries only in-frame clones and drops some. The sample carries about 64,000 clones, approximately 95% recorded once. The sample consisted of PBMCs. The receptors here all came from a woman younger than 30 in good health and CMV-seropositive.

The rearrangement joins TRBV27 to TRBJ2-1; possibly TRBD2 for D (6 bases). V gave up 3 bases and J gave up 4 bases, with 16 bases separating them. The CDR3 has 16 amino acids. In germline, CDR1 is MNHEY, CDR2 SMNVEV (reference sequence). CDR3 residues: CASSFRASDLYNEQFF. CDR3 DNA: TGTGCCAGCAGTTTTAGGGCTAGCGACCTATACAATGAGCAGTTCTTC.

V and J are TRBV30 and TRBJ1-2, with D perhaps TRBD1 (6 bases). The germline gives CDR1 GTSNPN, CDR2 SVGIG (reference sequence). The V and J ends lost 2 bases and 8 bases respectively, with 18 bases between them. There are 14 residues in the CDR3. CDR3 loop: CAWSTHRTQGGYTF. In DNA form, the CDR3 reads TGTGCCTGGAGTACCCACAGGACCCAGGGGGGCTACACCTTC.

The chain is built from TRBV27 and TRBJ2-7; 9 nucleotides align to TRBD1. The CDR3 runs 15 residues. The germline gives CDR1 MNHEY, CDR2 SMNVEV (reference sequence). V shed 5 bases and J 3 bases; nucleotides not matched to a gene: 8. The CDR3 reads CASSTLGQGVYEQYF. In DNA, the CDR3 is TGTGCCAGCAGTACCCTGGGACAGGGTGTCTACGAGCAGTACTTC.

V gene TRBV2 combines with J gene TRBJ1-1; D gene uncertain. CDR1 is SNHLY, CDR2 FYNNEI, per germline. There are 14 residues in the CDR3. V lost 4 bases to trimming and J lost 0 bases, with 9 bases between them. CDR3 protein: CASSGRAMNTEAFF. CDR3 nucleotides: TGTGCCAGCAGTGGAAGAGCTATGAACACTGAAGCTTTCTTT.

V is TRBV28 and J is TRBJ1-4; possible D gene TRBD1, 5 bases. The CDR3 is made up of 18 amino acids. CDR1 and CDR2 (germline): MDHEN, SYDVKM. Trimming left V 2 bases short and J 0 bases short, with 16 bases between. CDR3 coding DNA: TGTGCCAGCAGTTTACTCCTCCATGGGGCCGCAACTAATGAAAAACTGTTTTTT. Its translation: CASSLLLHGAATNEKLFF.

The V and J genes are TRBV28 and TRBJ1-4; tentative D call: TRBD1 (6 bases). The germline CDR1 and CDR2 sequences are MDHEN and SYDVKM. Trimming removed 2 bases from V and 7 bases from J, with 20 bases in between. The CDR3 spans 17 residues. CDR3 in amino acids: CASSLLPPTGRVEKLFF. CDR3 bases: TGTGCCAGCAGTTTACTTCCCCCGACAGGCCGGGTTGAAAAACTGTTTTTT.

This chain links TRBV12-2 with TRBJ1-1. TRBV12-2 is flagged as a pseudogene. This CDR3 region has 16 residues. CDR3 amino acids: CASRPITGLRLAEAFF. The DNA of the CDR3 is TGTGCAAGTCGCCCCATAACGGGACTCAGGCTAGCTGAAGCTTTCTTT.

This rearrangement joins TRBV7-6 to TRBJ1-4; a weak D match, TRBD1 (6 bases). CDR1 and CDR2 (germline): SGHVS, FNYEAQ. V lost 5 bases to trimming and J lost 7 bases, with 17 bases between them. The CDR3 has 15 residues. The CDR3 sequence is CASSPTSGTSEKLFF. DNA for the CDR3: TGTGCCAGCAGCCCGACTTCCGGGACATCTGAAAAACTGTTTTTT. Based on the CDR3 plus reference TRBV7-6 and TRBJ1-4, the full variable domain is GAGVSQSPRYKVTKRGQDVALRCDPISGHVSLYWYRQALGQGPEFLTYFNYEAQQDKSGLPNDRFSAERPEGSISTLTIQRTEQRDSAMYRCASSPTSGTSEKLFFGSGTQLSVL.

The rearrangement joins TRBV18 to TRBJ2-7; 10 nucleotides agree with TRBD1. Germline lookup yields CDR1 KGHSH and CDR2 LQKENI. V lost 3 bases, J lost 5 bases, and 4 bases stayed unmatched. The CDR3 loop spans 14 amino acids. Written as DNA, the CDR3 is TGTGCCAGCTCACCGACGGGACAGGGGAACGAGCAGTACTTC. Its protein product is CASSPTGQGNEQYF.

The genes are TRBV5-6 and TRBJ2-7; 10 bases fit TRBD1. The CDR3 runs 14 residues. Germline values: CDR1 SGHDT, CDR2 YYEEEE. V shed 2 bases and J 6 bases; nucleotides not matched to a gene: 5. The CDR3 region is CASSFSGQGIEQYF. The CDR3 DNA reads as TGTGCCAGCAGCTTTTCGGGACAGGGGATCGAGCAGTACTTC.

The chain is built from TRBV19 and TRBJ2-3, with D perhaps matching TRBD1 (6 bases). The length of the CDR3 is 14 residues. The V end lost 8 bases, the J end lost 2 bases, and 14 bases lay between the germline ends. Per the germline V gene, CDR1 is LNHDA and CDR2 is SQIVND (reference sequence). The CDR3 DNA reads as TGTGCCAGTGCTCCGGGACATAACACAGATACGCAGTATTTT. Residues: CASAPGHNTDTQYF.

The V call is TRBV29-1, the J call TRBJ2-1; 7 nucleotides match TRBD1. CDR3 length: 16 amino acids. J gave up 6 bases and V 7 bases, and 18 bases lay outside the gene matches. The germline CDR1 and CDR2 sequences are SQVTM and ANQGSEA. The chain's CDR3 is CSAERWTGSSVNEQFF. CDR3 DNA: TGCAGCGCCGAAAGGTGGACAGGTTCCTCGGTCAATGAGCAGTTCTTC.

A single count supports this clone. This chain links TRBV18 with TRBJ2-2; possibly TRBD2 for D (5 bases). The CDR3 length is 15 residues. The ends were cut back, 3 bases at V and 0 bases at J, with 8 bases in the middle. The germline gives CDR1 KGHSH, CDR2 LQKENI. DNA of the CDR3: TGTGCCAGCTCACCGGCCGGGACGAACACCGGGGAGCTGTTTTTT. Translating gives CASSPAGTNTGELFF.

This clone was observed once. The V gene is TRBV19, the J gene TRBJ1-5, with D hard to call. CDR3 length: 16 amino acids. V was pared by 3 bases and J by 0 bases, with 12 bases between. Germline V gives CDR1 LNHDA, CDR2 SQIVND (reference sequence). This chain's CDR3 is CASSMSDWYSNQPQHF. CDR3 coding DNA: TGTGCCAGTAGTATGTCAGACTGGTATAGCAATCAGCCCCAGCATTTT.

This rearrangement joins TRBV21-1 to TRBJ2-7; the table gives TRBD1 as D, unverified against the DNA. TRBV21-1 is recorded as a pseudogene. The CDR3 consists of 14 residues. The CDR3 protein is CASSKGTGRYEQYF. The DNA for the CDR3 is TGTGCCAGCAGCAAAGGGACAGGGCGGTACGAGCAGTACTTC.

The chain employs TRBV7-3 and TRBJ1-1; 7 bases align to TRBD1. The CDR3 has 15 residues. Germline trimming cut 2 bases from V and 1 base from J; bases unmatched to any gene: 4. Germline CDR1 reads SGHTA; CDR2 reads FQGTGA. The CDR3 DNA sequence: TGTGCCAGCAGCTTACAGGCAGGGGGGAACACTGAAGCTTTCTTT. It is translated as CASSLQAGGNTEAFF.

The chain joins TRBV6-1 to TRBJ2-7, with a weak D call TRBD2 (5 bases). Trimming left V 2 bases short and J 3 bases short, with 20 bases between. This CDR3 spans 17 amino acids. Germline assignment: CDR1 MNHNS and CDR2 SASEGT. For the CDR3, the DNA is TGTGCCAGCAGTGAAACCCTCCGGCGGACTGCTGACTACGAGCAGTACTTC. This encodes CASSETLRRTADYEQYF.

This chain connects TRBV2 to TRBJ2-3, with TRBD1 as a possible D gene (5 bases). The V end was cut by 6 bases, the J end by 2 bases, with 24 bases between. CDR1 is SNHLY and CDR2 is FYNNEI in the germline V gene. The CDR3 covers 18 residues. In DNA, the CDR3 is TGTGCCAGCAGGGCCCTTGTGGGGCTAATCCTCCACACAGATACGCAGTATTTT. This translates into CASRALVGLILHTDTQYF.

The chain uses TRBV9 and TRBJ1-6; D unresolved. The CDR3 contains 14 residues. Trimming removed 4 bases from V and 7 bases from J, with 12 bases in between. Looked up from germline, CDR1 is SGDLS and CDR2 is YYNGEE. The CDR3 reads CASSPVRENSPLHF. CDR3 in DNA: TGTGCCAGCAGCCCCGTACGGGAAAATTCACCCCTCCACTTT. Drawing the rest from reference TRBV9 and TRBJ1-6, the complete variable domain is DSGVTQTPKHLITATGQRVTLRCSPRSGDLSVYWYQQSLDQGLQFLIQYYNGEERAKGNILERFSAQQFPDLHSELNLSSLELGDSALYFCASSPVRENSPLHFGNGTRLTVT.

The rearrangement links TRBV9 to TRBJ2-2; 9 bases match TRBD2. V was pared by 0 bases and J by 5 bases, with 5 bases of the junction left unmatched. CDR1 is SGDLS, CDR2 YYNGEE, per germline. This CDR3 region has 16 residues. The CDR3 DNA reads TGTGCCAGCAGCGTAGGAGGGCTAGCGGGAACCGGGGAGCTGTTTTTT. As protein: CASSVGGLAGTGELFF.

The CDR3 DNA sequence: TGTGCCAGCAGTTCGGGACAGGGGCAATCTGGAAACACCATATATTTT. This encodes CASSSGQGQSGNTIYF. This rearrangement joins TRBV28 to TRBJ1-3; TRBD1 agrees at 10 bases. CDR3 length: 16 amino acids. The germline gives CDR1 MDHEN, CDR2 SYDVKM. The V segment lost 4 bases and the J segment 1 base; nucleotides outside the gene matches: 4.